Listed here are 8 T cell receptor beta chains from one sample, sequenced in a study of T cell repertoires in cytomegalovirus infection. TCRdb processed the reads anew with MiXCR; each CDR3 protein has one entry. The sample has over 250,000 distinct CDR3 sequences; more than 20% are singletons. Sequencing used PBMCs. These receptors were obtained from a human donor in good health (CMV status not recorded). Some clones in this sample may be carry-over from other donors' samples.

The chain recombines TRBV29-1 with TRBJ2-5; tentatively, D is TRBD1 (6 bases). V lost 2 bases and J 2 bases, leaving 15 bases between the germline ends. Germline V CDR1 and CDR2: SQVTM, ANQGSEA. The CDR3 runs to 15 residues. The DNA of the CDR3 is TGCAGCGTTGAACCCCCCACAGGGCAGCAAGAGACCCAGTACTTC. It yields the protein CSVEPPTGQQETQYF.

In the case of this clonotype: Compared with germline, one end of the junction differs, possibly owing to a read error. The CDR3 is CAGGHSYNVQFF. CDR3 nucleotides: TGTGCCGGGGGTCACTCCTACAATGTGCAGTTCTTC. The chain carries TRBV28 and TRBJ2-1, with D possibly being TRBD1 or TRBD2 (5 bases each). Germline V gives CDR1 MDHEN, CDR2 SYDVKM. This CDR3 contains 12 residues.

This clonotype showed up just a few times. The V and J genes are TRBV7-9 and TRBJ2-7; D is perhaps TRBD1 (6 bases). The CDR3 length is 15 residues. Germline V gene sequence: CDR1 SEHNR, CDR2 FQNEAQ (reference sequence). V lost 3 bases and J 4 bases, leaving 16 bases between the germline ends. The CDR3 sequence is CASSFTTGFGYEQYF. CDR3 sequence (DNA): TGTGCCAGCAGCTTTACTACAGGGTTCGGGTACGAGCAGTACTTC. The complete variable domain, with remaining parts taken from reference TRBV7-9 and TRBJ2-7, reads DTGVSQNPRHKITKRGQNVTFRCDPISEHNRLYWYRQTLGQGPEFLTYFQNEAQLEKSRLLSDRFSAERPKGSFSTLEIQRTEQGDSAMYLCASSFTTGFGYEQYFGPGTRLTVT.

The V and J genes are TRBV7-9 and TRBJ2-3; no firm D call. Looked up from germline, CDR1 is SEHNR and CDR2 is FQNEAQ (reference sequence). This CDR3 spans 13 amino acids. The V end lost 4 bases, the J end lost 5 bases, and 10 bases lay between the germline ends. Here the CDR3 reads CASSSNLIDTQYF. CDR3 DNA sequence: TGTGCCAGCAGCTCCAACCTAATAGATACGCAGTATTTT.

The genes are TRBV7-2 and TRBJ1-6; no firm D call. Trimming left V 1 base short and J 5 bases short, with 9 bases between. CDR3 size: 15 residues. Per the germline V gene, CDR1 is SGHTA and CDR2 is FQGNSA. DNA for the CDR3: TGTGCCAGCAGCTTAGGGGCAGACAATAATTCACCCCTCCACTTT. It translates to CASSLGADNNSPLHF.

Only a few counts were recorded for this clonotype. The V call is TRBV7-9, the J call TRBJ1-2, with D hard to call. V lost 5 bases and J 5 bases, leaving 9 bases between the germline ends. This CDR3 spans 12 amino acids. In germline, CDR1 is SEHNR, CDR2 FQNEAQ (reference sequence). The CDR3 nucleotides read TGTGCCAGCAGCCAACCAGGTTATGGCTACACCTTC. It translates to CASSQPGYGYTF.

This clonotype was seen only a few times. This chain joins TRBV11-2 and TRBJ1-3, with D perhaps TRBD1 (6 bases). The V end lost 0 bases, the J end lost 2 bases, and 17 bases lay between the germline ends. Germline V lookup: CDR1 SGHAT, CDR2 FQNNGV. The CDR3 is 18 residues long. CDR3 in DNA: TGTGCCAGCAGCTTAGATCGCGGGGGCAGAGGGCCTGGAAACACCATATATTTT. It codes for CASSLDRGGRGPGNTIYF.

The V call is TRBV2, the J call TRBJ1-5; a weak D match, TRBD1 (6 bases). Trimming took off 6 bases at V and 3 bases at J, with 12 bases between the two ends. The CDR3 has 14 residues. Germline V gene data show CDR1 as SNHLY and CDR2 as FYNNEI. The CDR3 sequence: CASRRGGANQPQHF. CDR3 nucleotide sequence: TGTGCCAGCAGGAGGGGGGGTGCCAATCAGCCCCAGCATTTT.